The entry that follows covers one T cell receptor (beta chain) sequence. The data belong to a study of T-cell reconstitution after alpha-beta-depleted transplantation in children. CDR1 and CDR2 from the germline V gene are MRHNA and SNTAGT. Trimming took off 9 bases at V and 5 bases at J, with 8 bases between the two ends. CDR3 size: 10 residues. During its preparation, the TCRbeta library received unique molecular identifiers. MiXCR was run by TCRdb on the PCR reads, yielding one entry per CDR3 protein. Here the sample spans 600,000 to 700,000 distinct CDR3 sequences, roughly 15% being singletons. Sample: PBMCs from the stem cell graft donor, taken from the stem cell graft. The rearrangement links TRBV6-4 to TRBJ2-7; D gene uncertain. This clonotype originated in a human donor who donated a stem cell graft to a child with acute myeloid leukemia. This chain's CDR3 is CARRHDEQYF. The DNA of the CDR3 is TGTGCCAGACGCCACGACGAGCAGTACTTC.